These T cell receptor beta chains were read from a single sample in a study of control samples from healthy donors and cancer patients. Here immunoSEQ multiplex PCR was the method, and the copy in TCRdb shows in-frame clones only, minus some. The table includes about 80,000 clones, around 83% detected once. The sample comprised PBMCs. The receptors derive from a man between 60 and 75 years old with head and neck cancer. Both conserved end residues are part of each CDR3. D genes are given only for firm matches. Not every row has a clone size; where given, it reads once, few, many or a size class.

v_call: TRBV5-1; clone_size: NA; j_call: TRBJ2-7; d_call: TRBD1; cdr3_aa: CASSLQFTGGDEQYF; cdr3_nt: TGCGCCAGCAGCTTGCAATTTACAGGGGGAGACGAGCAGTACTTC
v_call: TRBV19; clone_size: NA; j_call: TRBJ2-2; d_call: TRBD2; cdr3_aa: CASSISRTSGRNTGELFF; cdr3_nt: TGTGCCAGTAGTATTTCTAGGACTAGCGGGAGGAACACCGGGGAGCTGTTTTTT
v_call: TRBV5-1; clone_size: NA; j_call: TRBJ2-3; d_call: NA; cdr3_aa: CASSPFLGGESTDTQYF; cdr3_nt: TGCGCCAGCAGCCCATTTCTAGGCGGGGAAAGCACAGATACGCAGTATTTT
v_call: TRBV6-5; clone_size: NA; j_call: TRBJ2-3; d_call: NA; cdr3_aa: CASRSSADTQYF; cdr3_nt: TGTGCCAGCAGAAGTAGCGCCGATACGCAGTATTTT
v_call: TRBV27; clone_size: NA; j_call: TRBJ2-3; d_call: TRBD1; cdr3_aa: CASSSQGDTQYF; cdr3_nt: TGTGCCAGCAGTTCACAGGGGGATACGCAGTATTTT
v_call: TRBV12-3/TRBV12-4; clone_size: NA; j_call: TRBJ2-1; d_call: NA; cdr3_aa: CASSFVLYNEQFF; cdr3_nt: TGTGCCAGCAGTTTCGTACTATACAATGAGCAGTTCTTC
v_call: TRBV19; clone_size: NA; j_call: TRBJ1-4; d_call: NA; cdr3_aa: CASSNSGNEKLFF; cdr3_nt: TGTGCCAGTTCGAACAGTGGGAATGAAAAACTGTTTTTT
v_call: TRBV30; clone_size: NA; j_call: TRBJ2-7; d_call: NA; cdr3_aa: CAWSVGHEQYF; cdr3_nt: TGTGCCTGGAGTGTAGGCCACGAGCAGTACTTC
v_call: TRBV19; clone_size: NA; j_call: TRBJ2-2; d_call: NA; cdr3_aa: CASKTPSGNTGELFF; cdr3_nt: TGTGCCAGTAAGACCCCTTCAGGGAACACCGGGGAGCTGTTTTTT
v_call: TRBV18; clone_size: NA; j_call: TRBJ2-2; d_call: NA; cdr3_aa: CASSMTGVAGELFF; cdr3_nt: TGTGCCAGCTCAATGACGGGAGTTGCCGGGGAGCTGTTTTTT
v_call: TRBV7-8; clone_size: NA; j_call: TRBJ1-3; d_call: TRBD1; cdr3_aa: CASSNRDRAPGNTIYF; cdr3_nt: TGTGCCAGCAGCAACCGGGACAGGGCGCCGGGAAACACCATATATTTT
v_call: TRBV5-8; clone_size: NA; j_call: TRBJ2-7; d_call: NA; cdr3_aa: CASTKQNSYEQYF; cdr3_nt: TGTGCCAGCACCAAACAGAACTCCTACGAGCAGTACTTC
v_call: TRBV28; clone_size: NA; j_call: TRBJ2-4; d_call: TRBD1; cdr3_aa: CASTRLGTGDQYF; cdr3_nt: TGTGCCAGCACCCGCTTAGGGACAGGGGATCAGTACTTC
v_call: TRBV7-2; clone_size: NA; j_call: TRBJ2-2; d_call: TRBD2; cdr3_aa: CASSRTSGTGELFF; cdr3_nt: TGTGCCAGCAGCCGGACTAGCGGCACCGGGGAGCTGTTTTTT
v_call: TRBV19; clone_size: NA; j_call: TRBJ1-6; d_call: NA; cdr3_aa: CASSLQNSPLHF; cdr3_nt: TGTGCCAGTAGTCTGCAGAATTCACCCCTCCACTTT
v_call: TRBV28; clone_size: NA; j_call: TRBJ2-7; d_call: NA; cdr3_aa: CASSSYDGQSLYEQYF; cdr3_nt: TGTGCCAGCAGTTCATACGACGGACAGAGTCTCTACGAGCAGTACTTC
v_call: TRBV10-3; clone_size: NA; j_call: TRBJ2-1; d_call: NA; cdr3_aa: CAISDQIGRVVNEQFF; cdr3_nt: TGTGCCATCAGTGATCAGATCGGTAGGGTGGTGAATGAGCAGTTCTTC
v_call: TRBV27; clone_size: NA; j_call: TRBJ2-5; d_call: TRBD2; cdr3_aa: CASSTHKPGLAVQETQYF; cdr3_nt: TGTGCCAGCAGTACACACAAACCGGGACTAGCGGTCCAAGAGACCCAGTACTTC
v_call: TRBV27; clone_size: NA; j_call: TRBJ1-1; d_call: NA; cdr3_aa: CASSLTFRNTEAFF; cdr3_nt: TGTGCCAGCAGTTTAACTTTTCGGAACACTGAAGCTTTCTTT
v_call: TRBV6-2/TRBV6-3; clone_size: NA; j_call: TRBJ1-5; d_call: NA; cdr3_aa: CASSHLGARQPQHF; cdr3_nt: TGTGCCAGCAGCCACTTGGGGGCAAGGCAGCCCCAGCATTTT
v_call: TRBV27; clone_size: NA; j_call: TRBJ1-1; d_call: NA; cdr3_aa: CASSLSRLNTEAFF; cdr3_nt: TGTGCCAGCAGTTTATCGCGGCTGAACACTGAAGCTTTCTTT
v_call: TRBV15; clone_size: once; j_call: TRBJ2-1; d_call: NA; cdr3_aa: CATSRGRDSNEQFF; cdr3_nt: TGTGCCACCAGCAGAGGCAGGGATTCCAATGAGCAGTTCTTC
v_call: TRBV5-1; clone_size: NA; j_call: TRBJ1-1; d_call: NA; cdr3_aa: CASGGGGAGAFF; cdr3_nt: TGCGCCAGCGGAGGCGGGGGCGCAGGAGCTTTCTTT
v_call: TRBV7-9; clone_size: once; j_call: TRBJ1-1; d_call: NA; cdr3_aa: CASSLDPNTEAFF; cdr3_nt: TGTGCCAGCAGCTTAGATCCGAACACTGAAGCTTTCTTT
v_call: TRBV7-2; clone_size: NA; j_call: TRBJ2-5; d_call: NA; cdr3_aa: CASSFGVGETQYF; cdr3_nt: TGTGCCAGCAGCTTCGGGGTCGGAGAGACCCAGTACTTC
v_call: TRBV10-3; clone_size: NA; j_call: TRBJ1-2; d_call: NA; cdr3_aa: CAITPGGLGYTF; cdr3_nt: TGTGCCATCACCCCGGGCGGCCTTGGCTACACCTTC
v_call: TRBV6-1; clone_size: NA; j_call: TRBJ1-6; d_call: NA; cdr3_aa: CASSEAPQLLGFVGNSPLHF; cdr3_nt: TGTGCCAGCAGTGAAGCTCCCCAATTGCTAGGATTCGTCGGGAATTCACCCCTCCACTTT
v_call: TRBV9; clone_size: once; j_call: TRBJ2-7; d_call: NA; cdr3_aa: CASSVGSLGRYEQYF; cdr3_nt: TGTGCCAGCAGCGTAGGGTCCTTGGGTAGGTACGAGCAGTACTTC
v_call: TRBV4-1; clone_size: NA; j_call: TRBJ1-2; d_call: NA; cdr3_aa: CASSQDNSWNYGYTF; cdr3_nt: TGCGCCAGCAGCCAAGATAACAGTTGGAACTATGGCTACACCTTC
v_call: TRBV4-1; clone_size: NA; j_call: TRBJ2-3; d_call: TRBD1; cdr3_aa: CASSQDYTGGVDTQYF; cdr3_nt: TGCGCCAGCAGCCAAGATTATACAGGGGGCGTAGATACGCAGTATTTT
v_call: TRBV28; clone_size: once; j_call: TRBJ2-2; d_call: NA; cdr3_aa: CASSIGGGRRGNTGELFF; cdr3_nt: TGTGCCAGCAGTATTGGGGGGGGGCGAAGGGGTAACACCGGGGAGCTGTTTTTT
v_call: TRBV5-5; clone_size: NA; j_call: TRBJ1-5; d_call: TRBD1; cdr3_aa: CASSRRQGGGQPQHF; cdr3_nt: TGTGCCAGCAGCCGACGACAGGGGGGAGGACAGCCCCAGCATTTT
v_call: TRBV5-1; clone_size: NA; j_call: TRBJ2-2; d_call: NA; cdr3_aa: CASSFGGPDTGELFF; cdr3_nt: TGCGCCAGCAGCTTCGGAGGGCCGGACACCGGGGAGCTGTTTTTT
v_call: TRBV7-9; clone_size: NA; j_call: TRBJ2-5; d_call: TRBD1; cdr3_aa: CASSDQGAETQYF; cdr3_nt: TGTGCCAGCAGCGACCAGGGGGCCGAGACCCAGTACTTC
v_call: TRBV7-8; clone_size: NA; j_call: TRBJ1-2; d_call: NA; cdr3_aa: CASSLVQGGVGYTF; cdr3_nt: TGTGCCAGCAGCTTAGTTCAAGGCGGGGTTGGCTACACCTTC
v_call: TRBV5-4; clone_size: few; j_call: TRBJ1-1; d_call: NA; cdr3_aa: CASSWIGSWDTEAFF; cdr3_nt: TGTGCCAGCAGCTGGATTGGCAGCTGGGACACTGAAGCTTTCTTT
v_call: TRBV21-1; clone_size: NA; j_call: TRBJ2-7; d_call: NA; cdr3_aa: CASSKLRRVKPPIYYEQYF; cdr3_nt: TGTGCCAGCAGCAAATTGCGGAGGGTCAAACCTCCCATATACTACGAGCAGTACTTC
v_call: TRBV5-1; clone_size: NA; j_call: TRBJ2-7; d_call: TRBD2; cdr3_aa: CASSWSGIDYEQYF; cdr3_nt: TGCGCCAGCAGCTGGAGCGGGATAGATTACGAGCAGTACTTC
v_call: TRBV3-1/TRBV3-2; clone_size: NA; j_call: TRBJ2-6; d_call: NA; cdr3_aa: CASSHRSGANVLTF; cdr3_nt: TGTGCCAGCAGCCATCGCTCTGGGGCCAACGTCCTGACTTTC
v_call: TRBV28; clone_size: NA; j_call: TRBJ1-2; d_call: NA; cdr3_aa: CASTVGGASGDYGYTF; cdr3_nt: TGTGCCAGCACCGTGGGGGGCGCTTCGGGCGACTATGGCTACACCTTC
v_call: TRBV5-1; clone_size: NA; j_call: TRBJ2-7; d_call: NA; cdr3_aa: CASSLVRGGEQYF; cdr3_nt: TGCGCCAGCAGCTTGGTTCGGGGCGGCGAGCAGTACTTC
v_call: TRBV2; clone_size: NA; j_call: TRBJ2-1; d_call: TRBD1; cdr3_aa: CASLGQTSYNEQFF; cdr3_nt: TGTGCCAGCCTGGGACAGACCTCCTACAATGAGCAGTTCTTC
v_call: TRBV5-1; clone_size: NA; j_call: TRBJ2-1; d_call: TRBD2; cdr3_aa: CASRLAGVSYNEQFF; cdr3_nt: TGCGCCAGCAGGTTAGCGGGAGTCTCCTACAATGAGCAGTTCTTC
v_call: TRBV6-5; clone_size: NA; j_call: TRBJ2-7; d_call: TRBD2; cdr3_aa: CASSYGGSLYEQYF; cdr3_nt: TGTGCCAGCAGTTACGGCGGGAGCCTGTACGAGCAGTACTTC
v_call: TRBV15; clone_size: NA; j_call: TRBJ2-7; d_call: TRBD2; cdr3_aa: CATSRLAGNSEQYF; cdr3_nt: TGTGCCACCAGCAGACTAGCGGGGAACTCCGAGCAGTACTTC
v_call: TRBV28; clone_size: NA; j_call: TRBJ1-2; d_call: NA; cdr3_aa: CASSSGLGVGYTF; cdr3_nt: TGTGCCAGCAGTTCGGGCCTAGGGGTGGGCTACACCTTC
v_call: TRBV19; clone_size: NA; j_call: TRBJ1-5; d_call: TRBD1; cdr3_aa: CASSIGPIGAGGRNQPQHF; cdr3_nt: TGTGCCAGTAGTATTGGGCCCATTGGGGCAGGGGGTCGCAATCAGCCCCAGCATTTT
v_call: TRBV27; clone_size: NA; j_call: TRBJ2-2; d_call: NA; cdr3_aa: CASSLRSSWSGELFF; cdr3_nt: TGTGCCAGCAGTTTACGCTCTAGCTGGTCCGGGGAGCTGTTTTTT
v_call: TRBV30; clone_size: NA; j_call: TRBJ1-3; d_call: NA; cdr3_aa: CAWGQVNTIYF; cdr3_nt: TGTGCCTGGGGCCAAGTTAACACCATATATTTT
v_call: TRBV5-1; clone_size: once; j_call: TRBJ2-5; d_call: NA; cdr3_aa: CATSDRGTDQETQYF; cdr3_nt: TGCGCCACCTCAGACCGGGGTACTGACCAAGAGACCCAGTACTTC
v_call: TRBV7-8; clone_size: once; j_call: TRBJ1-4; d_call: NA; cdr3_aa: CASSLAGPTVEKLFF; cdr3_nt: TGTGCCAGCAGCTTAGCGGGGCCAACTGTCGAAAAACTGTTTTTT
v_call: TRBV6-2/TRBV6-3; clone_size: NA; j_call: TRBJ1-1; d_call: NA; cdr3_aa: CASSFQNTEAFF; cdr3_nt: TGTGCCAGCAGCTTCCAGAACACTGAAGCTTTCTTT
v_call: TRBV15; clone_size: few; j_call: TRBJ1-4; d_call: NA; cdr3_aa: CATSGYPDSNEKLFF; cdr3_nt: TGTGCCACCAGCGGATATCCGGACAGTAATGAAAAACTGTTTTTT
v_call: TRBV5-1; clone_size: NA; j_call: TRBJ2-5; d_call: NA; cdr3_aa: CASSLTGKETQYF; cdr3_nt: TGCGCCAGCAGCTTAACAGGGAAAGAGACCCAGTACTTC